A selection of T cell receptor beta chains follows, all from one sample in a study of shared clonotypes between healthy human individuals. Here immunoSEQ multiplex PCR was the method, and the copy in TCRdb shows in-frame clones only, minus some. Of 600,000 to 700,000 clones in the sample, around 73% were seen once. The sequenced sample was memory CD4+ T cells sorted from blood. These receptors were taken from a woman aged 30 to 39 in good health. CDR3s leave out the opening cysteine and the closing phenylalanine or tryptophan. Fields, in order: J gene, clone size, D gene, V gene, CDR3 protein. The D gene is left open where the match is weak. Clone size, where shown, is once, few, many, or a class for clones that have expanded.

J: TRBJ2-1
size: -
D: TRBD2
V: TRBV7-6
CDR3: ASTRASSGAYNEQF

J: TRBJ2-7
size: -
D: TRBD2
V: TRBV5-1
CDR3: ASSLLTSGTRFSYEQY

J: TRBJ2-7
size: -
D: -
V: TRBV28
CDR3: ASSRETGFNEQY

J: TRBJ2-6
size: many
D: -
V: TRBV27
CDR3: ASSPGPSDSGANVLT

J: TRBJ1-1
size: -
D: -
V: TRBV6-5
CDR3: ASTPGVLTEAF

J: TRBJ1-2
size: -
D: TRBD1
V: TRBV19
CDR3: ASSIGPGQGYGYT

J: TRBJ2-5
size: few
D: -
V: TRBV29-1
CDR3: SVDFGAQETQY

J: TRBJ1-1
size: -
D: TRBD1
V: TRBV6-4
CDR3: ASRKTGGTEAF

J: TRBJ2-7
size: few
D: -
V: TRBV7-8
CDR3: ASSPRDSIYEQY

J: TRBJ1-1
size: many
D: -
V: TRBV9
CDR3: ASSVGYLNTEAF

J: TRBJ2-7
size: few
D: -
V: TRBV7-2
CDR3: ASSSRDSSYEQY

J: TRBJ1-2
size: -
D: TRBD1
V: TRBV7-6
CDR3: ASSSKTQGNYGYT

J: TRBJ1-1
size: -
D: -
V: TRBV5-1
CDR3: ASSLAPGVPNTEAF

J: TRBJ1-5
size: -
D: TRBD1
V: TRBV27
CDR3: ASSPRTGSDINQPQH

J: TRBJ2-6
size: -
D: -
V: TRBV5-1
CDR3: ASSLAVSSGANVLT

J: TRBJ2-2
size: -
D: TRBD2
V: TRBV2
CDR3: ASGGLAGYTGELF

J: TRBJ2-1
size: -
D: TRBD2
V: TRBV10-2
CDR3: ASKNSIGTSGFNEQF

J: TRBJ1-5
size: -
D: -
V: TRBV6-5
CDR3: ASSYSKDQPQH

J: TRBJ2-3
size: few
D: -
V: TRBV27
CDR3: ASSFAGDAQY

J: TRBJ2-1
size: -
D: -
V: TRBV23-1
CDR3: ASSQPGGPEGDNEQF

J: TRBJ2-7
size: few
D: TRBD1
V: TRBV6-1
CDR3: ASRRTGLAYEQY

J: TRBJ1-2
size: -
D: TRBD1
V: TRBV9
CDR3: ASSVGTGGNYGYT

J: TRBJ2-1
size: -
D: TRBD2
V: TRBV7-9
CDR3: ASSSVAGSYNEQF

J: TRBJ2-2
size: -
D: TRBD2
V: TRBV5-1
CDR3: ASSSTLAENTGELF

J: TRBJ2-1
size: few
D: TRBD1
V: TRBV27
CDR3: ASSLWGTDVPNEQF

J: TRBJ2-2
size: -
D: -
V: TRBV28
CDR3: ASSSDIGELF

J: TRBJ2-5
size: -
D: -
V: TRBV19
CDR3: ASTRGVIGQETQY

J: TRBJ1-5
size: -
D: TRBD1
V: TRBV2
CDR3: ASTTPGQGRQPQH

J: TRBJ2-1
size: few
D: TRBD2
V: TRBV11-2
CDR3: ASSPSAGEYNEQF

J: TRBJ1-5
size: -
D: -
V: TRBV5-6
CDR3: ASSFGGNQPQH

J: TRBJ1-5
size: -
D: -
V: TRBV28
CDR3: ASSSYRSGDQPQH

J: TRBJ2-3
size: -
D: -
V: TRBV19
CDR3: ASSPYLGVSITDTQY

J: TRBJ2-3
size: -
D: -
V: TRBV7-3
CDR3: ASSSGNTDTQY

J: TRBJ2-1
size: few
D: -
V: TRBV5-1
CDR3: ASSRDSSSYNEQF

J: TRBJ2-7
size: -
D: TRBD1
V: TRBV2
CDR3: ASRRQGSSTYEQY

J: TRBJ2-1
size: -
D: TRBD2
V: TRBV5-1
CDR3: ASSPGTSGTYNEQF

J: TRBJ1-1
size: -
D: -
V: TRBV28
CDR3: ASSREWDNRAF

J: TRBJ1-2
size: -
D: -
V: TRBV30
CDR3: AWSGGWVGTAGGYT

J: TRBJ2-5
size: -
D: -
V: TRBV7-9
CDR3: ASSLAGVSETQY

J: TRBJ2-7
size: -
D: TRBD2
V: TRBV5-4
CDR3: ASSLDVSGYYEQY

J: TRBJ2-2
size: -
D: TRBD2
V: TRBV18
CDR3: ASSQKGLAGVRGGELF

J: TRBJ1-1
size: -
D: -
V: TRBV28
CDR3: ASHTPQKNTEAF

J: TRBJ2-1
size: -
D: -
V: TRBV28
CDR3: ASRVAGISSYNEQF

J: TRBJ1-3
size: -
D: -
V: TRBV30
CDR3: AWKGGPSSGNTIY

J: TRBJ2-7
size: -
D: TRBD1
V: TRBV2
CDR3: ASNPGTGVYEQY

J: TRBJ2-3
size: -
D: -
V: TRBV27
CDR3: ASSVSSGARIADTQY

J: TRBJ2-3
size: -
D: TRBD2
V: TRBV7-6
CDR3: ASSSAAWREHTDTQY

J: TRBJ1-5
size: -
D: -
V: TRBV10-3
CDR3: AIGRGGNQPQH

J: TRBJ2-1
size: -
D: TRBD2
V: TRBV18
CDR3: ASSLGTSGYNEQF

J: TRBJ2-5
size: many
D: -
V: TRBV7-3
CDR3: ASSLGQQETQY

J: TRBJ2-5
size: few
D: -
V: TRBV5-1
CDR3: ASSLVVPETQY

J: TRBJ1-5
size: -
D: TRBD1
V: TRBV28
CDR3: ASRPQGAGQPQH

J: TRBJ1-2
size: -
D: -
V: TRBV25-1
CDR3: ASSTLRGYT